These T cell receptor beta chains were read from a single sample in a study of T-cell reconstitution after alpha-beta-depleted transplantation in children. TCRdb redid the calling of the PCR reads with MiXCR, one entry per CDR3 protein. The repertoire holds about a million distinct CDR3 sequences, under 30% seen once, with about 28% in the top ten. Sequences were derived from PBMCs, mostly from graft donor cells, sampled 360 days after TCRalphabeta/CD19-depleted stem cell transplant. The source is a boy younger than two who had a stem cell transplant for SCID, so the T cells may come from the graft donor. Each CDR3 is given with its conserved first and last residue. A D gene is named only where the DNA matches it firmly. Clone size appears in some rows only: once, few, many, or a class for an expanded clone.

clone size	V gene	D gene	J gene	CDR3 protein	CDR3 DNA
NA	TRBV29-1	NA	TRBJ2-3	CSAAGGLGDTQYF	TGCAGCGCCGCCGGGGGCTTGGGAGATACGCAGTATTTT
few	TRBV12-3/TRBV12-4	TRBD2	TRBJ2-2	CASSPTVGLAGGRGTGELFF	TGTGCCAGCAGTCCTACGGTAGGACTAGCGGGGGGCCGTGGCACCGGGGAGCTGTTTTTT
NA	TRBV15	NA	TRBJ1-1	CATSRDVGGSEAFF	TGTGCCACCAGCAGAGATGTAGGAGGGTCTGAAGCTTTCTTT
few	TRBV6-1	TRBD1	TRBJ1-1	CASSPDRGPTEAFF	TGTGCCAGCAGTCCTGACAGGGGTCCCACTGAAGCTTTCTTT
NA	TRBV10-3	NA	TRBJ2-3	CAIMSGRLNTDTQYF	TGTGCCATCATGTCGGGACGGTTGAACACAGATACGCAGTATTTT
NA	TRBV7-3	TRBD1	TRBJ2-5	CASSLTVTGGSETQYF	TGTGCCAGCAGCTTAACCGTGACAGGGGGCTCAGAGACCCAGTACTTC
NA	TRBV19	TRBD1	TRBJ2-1	CASSIGGTGVYNEQFF	TGTGCCAGTAGTATTGGCGGGACAGGGGTCTACAATGAGCAGTTCTTC
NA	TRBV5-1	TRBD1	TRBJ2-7	CASSLYSIGTGGLGLSYEQYF	TGCGCCAGCAGCTTGTATTCGATCGGGACAGGGGGCTTAGGGCTCTCCTACGAGCAGTACTTC
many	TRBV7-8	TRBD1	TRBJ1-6	CASSNAGTGSSSYNSPLHF	TGTGCCAGCAGCAACGCCGGGACAGGGTCGAGCTCCTATAATTCACCCCTCCACTTT
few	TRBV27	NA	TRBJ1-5	CASSPDSDQPQHF	TGTGCCAGCAGTCCCGACAGCGATCAGCCCCAGCATTTT
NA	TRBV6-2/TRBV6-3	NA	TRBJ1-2	CASTMSGLDGYTF	TGTGCCAGCACCATGTCAGGGTTGGATGGCTACACCTTC